Below are 28 T cell receptor beta chains sequenced from a single sample in a study of OX40 agonist ivuxolimab in advanced cancers. Libraries were built with the immunoSEQ multiplex PCR assay. TCRdb took this table from immuneACCESS and kept in-frame rearrangements with V and J called. Such tables lack part of the clones; where checked against another copy, unresolved V genes explain under half of the gap, and the rest is unexplained. The sample yields 50,000 to 65,000 clones; approximately 92% were counted once. Together, the top ten hold 9.5% to 15% of the sample. The specimen was CD4+ or CD8+ T cells sorted from blood, collected in a trial of the OX40 agonist ivuxolimab. The receptors stem from an adult with an advanced solid tumor such as melanoma, head and neck, liver or kidney cancer.

The genes are TRBV11-2 and TRBJ1-4, with D hard to call. CDR3 length: 14 amino acids. In germline, CDR1 is SGHAT, CDR2 FQNNGV. Trimming cost V 2 bases and J 8 bases, with 12 bases left between them. CDR3 DNA sequence: TGTGCCAGCAGCTTATCCGTTGGGGAGGAAAAACTGTTTTTT. Protein product: CASSLSVGEEKLFF. The complete variable domain, with remaining parts taken from reference TRBV11-2 and TRBJ1-4, reads EAGVAQSPRYKIIEKRQSVAFWCNPISGHATLYWYQQILGQGPKLLIQFQNNGVVDDSQLPKDRFSAERLKGVDSTLKIQPAKLEDSAVYLCASSLSVGEEKLFFGSGTQLSVL.

The V call is TRBV5-6, the J call TRBJ2-7; 9 bases are shared with TRBD2. This CDR3 is built from 14 residues. The germline V gene encodes CDR1 SGHDT and CDR2 YYEEEE. V gave up 4 bases and J gave up 4 bases; unmatched junction bases: 6. CDR3 coding DNA: TGTGCCAGCAGCCTAGGACTAGCGATTTACGAGCAGTACTTC. Residues: CASSLGLAIYEQYF. Looking up the rest from reference TRBV5-6 and TRBJ2-7 gives the full variable domain: DAGVTQSPTHLIKTRGQQVTLRCSPKSGHDTVSWYQQALGQGPQFIFQYYEEEERQRGNFPDRFSGHQFPNYSSELNVNALLLGDSALYLCASSLGLAIYEQYFGPGTRLTVT.

J is TRBJ2-1 and V is TRBV27; 9 nucleotides match TRBD2. CDR1 is MNHEY, CDR2 SMNVEV, per germline (reference sequence). V gave up 3 bases and J gave up 8 bases; unmatched junction bases: 8. This CDR3 comprises 15 residues. CDR3 amino acids: CASSLWLAGIDEQFF. CDR3 DNA: TGTGCCAGCAGTTTGTGGCTAGCGGGAATCGATGAGCAGTTCTTC.

This chain links TRBV28 with TRBJ1-1; D is undetermined. V shed 2 bases and J shed 4 bases, with 8 bases lying between them. Germline V CDR1 and CDR2: MDHEN, SYDVKM. This CDR3 is 13 amino acids long. CDR3: CASSLTRFTEAFF. The CDR3 DNA follows: TGTGCCAGCAGTTTAACCCGCTTCACTGAAGCTTTCTTT.

The chain joins TRBV7-9 to TRBJ2-7; D possibly uses TRBD1 or TRBD2 (6 bases each). V shed 5 bases and J shed 2 bases, with 13 bases lying between them. The CDR3 covers 14 residues. CDR1 is SEHNR, CDR2 FQNEAQ, per germline (reference sequence). CDR3 nucleotides: TGTGCCAGCAGCCGGGGGACAAACCCCTACGAGCAGTACTTC. Translation gives CASSRGTNPYEQYF.

This clone showed up just a few times. The chain couples TRBV7-9 to TRBJ1-6; 7 positions agree with TRBD1. V dropped 5 bases and J dropped 6; count of bases not matched to a gene: 7. Germline lookup yields CDR1 SEHNR and CDR2 FQNEAQ (reference sequence). This CDR3 region has 15 residues. This CDR3 is CASSPNGDSNSPLHF. For the CDR3, the DNA is TGTGCCAGCAGCCCAAACGGGGACAGTAATTCACCCCTCCACTTT. The entire variable domain, with the rest obtained from reference TRBV7-9 and TRBJ1-6, is as follows: DTGVSQNPRHKITKRGQNVTFRCDPISEHNRLYWYRQTLGQGPEFLTYFQNEAQLEKSRLLSDRFSAERPKGSFSTLEIQRTEQGDSAMYLCASSPNGDSNSPLHFGNGTRLTVT.

In regard to this clone: The same CDR3 also results from other DNA sequences found in this sample. This chain connects TRBV30 to TRBJ2-1; 10 positions match TRBD2. Per germline, CDR1 GTSNPN and CDR2 SVGIG (reference sequence). This CDR3 region has 14 residues. The V segment lost 2 bases and the J segment 8 bases; nucleotides outside the gene matches: 6. Here the CDR3 DNA reads TGTGCCTGGAGTAGTAGCGGGGGGACCGATGAGCAGTTCTTC. Translation: CAWSSSGGTDEQFF.

This clone was detected once. This chain links TRBV10-2 with TRBJ2-5; D is undetermined. From germline, CDR1 is WSHSY and CDR2 SAAADI. V dropped 4 bases and J dropped 1 base, with 7 bases sitting between them. This CDR3 is built from 13 residues. CDR3 residues: CASSGAAQETQYF. The CDR3 region has the DNA TGCGCCAGCAGTGGGGCAGCCCAAGAGACCCAGTACTTC.

The chain combines TRBV9 with TRBJ2-7; D might be TRBD2 (6 bases). The V end lost 0 bases, the J end lost 3 bases, and 10 bases lay between the germline ends. The CDR3 runs to 14 residues. CDR1 is SGDLS, CDR2 YYNGEE, per germline. CDR3 nucleotide sequence: TGTGCCAGCAGCGTAGACGGGAGTAGCTACGAGCAGTACTTC. It translates to CASSVDGSSYEQYF.

The sample holds a few counts of this clone. The CDR3 here is CASSGWGISPLKLFF. CDR3 bases: TGTGCCAGCAGTGGGTGGGGGATATCCCCCCTTAAACTGTTTTTT. The chain is built from TRBV27 and TRBJ1-4, with TRBD1 as a possible D gene (5 bases). Germline lookup yields CDR1 MNHEY and CDR2 SMNVEV (reference sequence). V lost 5 bases and J lost 11, with 21 bases in between. This CDR3 has 15 residues.

The chain couples TRBV7-9 to TRBJ2-1, with D perhaps assigned TRBD1 or TRBD2 (5 bases each). This CDR3 comprises 12 residues. Germline CDR1 is SEHNR and CDR2 is FQNEAQ (reference sequence). V was clipped by 4 bases and J by 10 bases, with 11 bases between them. The CDR3 protein is CASSSPGPEQFF. The CDR3 bases are TGTGCCAGCAGCTCTCCGGGACCGGAGCAGTTCTTC.

This chain joins TRBV16 and TRBJ1-2; no clear D. Germline values: CDR1 KGHSY, CDR2 FQNENV. The CDR3 runs 17 residues. Between the trimmed V and J ends, which lost 0 bases and 0 bases, there was a span of 14 bases. The CDR3 DNA sequence: TGTGCCAGCAGCCAATCGAGAGCATCCAGTTCTAACTATGGCTACACCTTC. Amino acid sequence: CASSQSRASSSNYGYTF.

This chain joins TRBV9 and TRBJ2-2; 10 nucleotides match TRBD2. The germline V gene encodes CDR1 SGDLS and CDR2 YYNGEE. J gave up 1 base and V 4 bases, and 13 bases lay outside the gene matches. The CDR3 contains 19 residues. The chain's CDR3 is CASSQREGDSKMNTGELFF. The CDR3 bases are TGTGCCAGCAGCCAGCGGGAGGGCGATTCAAAGATGAACACCGGGGAGCTGTTTTTT.

The chain has TRBV27 and TRBJ2-7; no reliable D call. The germline V and J ends were trimmed by 10 bases and 4 bases, with 17 bases remaining between them. CDR3 length: 13 amino acids. CDR1 and CDR2 (germline): MNHEY, SMNVEV (reference sequence). The CDR3 DNA is TGTGCCACCGGTCGGGCCCGGAATTACGAGCAGTACTTC. As protein: CATGRARNYEQYF.

The chain has TRBV27 and TRBJ2-7; 12 bases map to TRBD2. V dropped 4 bases and J dropped 6; count of bases not matched to a gene: 7. The CDR3 totals 15 residues. Germline V lookup: CDR1 MNHEY, CDR2 SMNVEV (reference sequence). The CDR3 spells CASSSLTSGSSEQYF. The CDR3 DNA follows: TGTGCCAGCAGTTCCCTGACTAGCGGGAGCAGCGAGCAGTACTTC.

By sample fraction, this clone is medium-sized. This chain uses TRBV11-2 with TRBJ2-7; TRBD2 aligns across 14 bases. CDR3 length: 19 residues. Germline lookup yields CDR1 SGHAT and CDR2 FQNNGV. J gave up 6 bases and V 2 bases, and 15 bases lay outside the gene matches. The chain's CDR3 is CASSLRLGGGTSGSIEQYF. CDR3 coding DNA: TGTGCCAGCAGCTTAAGATTAGGGGGAGGGACTAGCGGGAGTATCGAGCAGTACTTC.

This chain links TRBV7-9 with TRBJ2-7, with TRBD1 identical over 7 bases. Losses at the gene ends were 7 bases for V and 6 bases for J; bases not matched to a gene: 9. The CDR3 is made up of 13 amino acids. Per germline, CDR1 SEHNR and CDR2 FQNEAQ (reference sequence). This chain's CDR3 is CASNQGQSFEQYF. The DNA for the CDR3 is TGTGCCAGCAATCAGGGACAGTCTTTCGAGCAGTACTTC.

The V gene is TRBV5-1, the J gene TRBJ2-5; D gene uncertain. The CDR3 consists of 14 residues. Germline-derived CDR1 and CDR2 are SGHRS and YFSETQ. The V end was cut by 3 bases, the J end by 1 base, with 10 bases between. CDR3 in amino acids: CASSWRQTQETQYF. For the CDR3, the DNA is TGCGCCAGCAGCTGGCGGCAGACCCAAGAGACCCAGTACTTC.

The V gene is TRBV27, the J gene TRBJ2-3; D remains ambiguous. The CDR3 runs 14 residues. Germline CDR1 and CDR2: MNHEY and SMNVEV (reference sequence). Trimming shortened V by 3 bases and J by 4 bases, and 11 bases separated the two germline ends. The CDR3, as DNA: TGTGCCAGCAGTTTTTCGGGCTTGGCAGATACGCAGTATTTT. Encoded protein: CASSFSGLADTQYF.

V is TRBV21-1 and J is TRBJ2-1; no DNA check was done on the table's D call, TRBD1. TRBV21-1 is a pseudogene segment. This CDR3 region has 16 residues. The CDR3 reads CASKLDRGHSGNEQFF. The DNA for the CDR3 is TGTGCCAGCAAACTGGACAGGGGGCACTCGGGAAATGAGCAGTTCTTC.

The chain carries TRBV7-3 and TRBJ2-7; 11 nucleotides agree with TRBD2. V dropped 2 bases and J dropped 2; count of bases not matched to a gene: 8. This CDR3 spans 17 amino acids. Per germline, CDR1 SGHTA and CDR2 FQGTGA. The CDR3 nucleotides are TGTGCCAGCAGCTTACCCTCCTCTAGCGGGAGGACCTACGAGCAGTACTTC. This translates into CASSLPSSSGRTYEQYF. Variable domain in full (rest from reference TRBV7-3 and TRBJ2-7): GAGVSQTPSNKVTEKGKYVELRCDPISGHTALYWYRQSLGQGPEFLIYFQGTGAADDSGLPNDRFFAVRPEGSVSTLKIQRTERGDSAVYLCASSLPSSSGRTYEQYFGPGTRLTVT.

This rearrangement joins TRBV27 to TRBJ2-3, with D unresolved. The CDR3 totals 14 residues. From germline, CDR1 is MNHEY and CDR2 SMNVEV (reference sequence). The V end lost 5 bases, the J end lost 5 bases, and 14 bases lay between the germline ends. The DNA of the CDR3 is TGTGCCAGCAGTATTTCACTCTCGGTAGATACGCAGTATTTT. It codes for CASSISLSVDTQYF.

The gene calls are TRBV9 and TRBJ2-3, with a tentative D call TRBD1 (5 bases). Between the trimmed V and J ends, which lost 7 bases and 2 bases, there was a span of 8 bases. The CDR3 sequence is 12 residues long. The germline V gene has CDR1 SGDLS and CDR2 YYNGEE. Here the CDR3 reads CASRGATDTQYF. DNA for the CDR3: TGTGCCAGCCGTGGGGCCACAGATACGCAGTATTTT.

The CDR3 protein is CASSHSGGTREQYF. CDR3 sequence (DNA): TGTGCCAGCAGCCACAGCGGGGGGACCCGAGAGCAGTACTTC. The genes are TRBV7-9 and TRBJ2-7, with TRBD2 matching 9 bases. Germline trimming cut 5 bases from V and 7 bases from J; bases unmatched to any gene: 9. Germline-derived CDR1 and CDR2 are SEHNR and FQNEAQ (reference sequence). This CDR3 is built from 14 residues.

The table lists this clone with a count of one. V and J are TRBV2 and TRBJ2-3; 10 positions match TRBD2. Germline V gene data show CDR1 as SNHLY and CDR2 as FYNNEI. V gave up 4 bases and J gave up 1 base; unmatched junction bases: 8. This CDR3 contains 17 residues. This CDR3 reads CASSAPFLAGGTDTQYF. CDR3 DNA: TGTGCCAGCAGTGCTCCCTTCCTAGCGGGGGGCACAGATACGCAGTATTTT.

The rearrangement joins TRBV13 to TRBJ2-2; D gene uncertain. CDR3 length: 16 residues. V was trimmed by 1 base and J by 0 bases, leaving 9 bases between them. Germline values: CDR1 PRHDT, CDR2 FYEKMQ (reference sequence). In DNA, the CDR3 is TGTGCCAGCAGCTTAGCGTTGACCTCGAACACCGGGGAGCTGTTTTTT. It yields the protein CASSLALTSNTGELFF.

This chain uses TRBV6-1 with TRBJ2-3; 8 bases map to TRBD2. CDR3 length equals 15 residues. V was pared by 6 bases and J by 1 base, with 6 bases of the junction left unmatched. In germline, CDR1 is MNHNS, CDR2 SASEGT. The DNA of the CDR3 is TGTGCCAGCAGCCTCGGAGCGGGGGGCACAGATACGCAGTATTTT. It encodes CASSLGAGGTDTQYF.

This rearrangement joins TRBV2 to TRBJ1-5; D call uncertain. V was pared by 2 bases and J by 4 bases, with 15 bases between. This CDR3 comprises 16 residues. The germline gives CDR1 SNHLY, CDR2 FYNNEI. The chain's CDR3 is CASSESTHPLNQPQHF. The DNA for the CDR3 is TGTGCCAGCAGTGAATCTACGCACCCCCTTAATCAGCCCCAGCATTTT.